This TCR beta chain appears in the sequencing data of a study of CD8 T cells in Susac syndrome (dated by TCRdb to between 2018 and 2020). In the study overall: Of the Susac syndrome patients who were sequenced, roughly 8 were in clinical remission while about six had clinically active disease. At the time of blood withdrawal, Susac syndrome patients were either therapy-naive, taking corticosteroids (with some also receiving IVIg), or on IVIg alone. Whether CD8+ T cell activation and differentiation in Susac syndrome was antigen driven was tested using repertoire sequencing. Overall study outcomes, separate from this receptor: The TCR sequencing and HLA analysis was acknowledged to have included a relatively small number of individuals. In patients with Susac syndrome, the CD4+ T cell repertoire showed no detectable clonal expansion.

RNA was extracted using the RNeasy kit, and roughly 0.5 to 1 microgram was reverse transcribed with random hexamers. TCR beta CDR3 regions were amplified with the immunoSEQ multiplex PCR assay covering 54 Vbeta and 13 Jbeta segments. PCR amplification bias was corrected by using a synthetic template baseline for primer optimization and computational correction. As for the original processing: Reads were assigned to V, D and J genes according to IMGT and analyzed in immunoSEQ Analyzer, with only productive sequences retained. Clonality was calculated as one minus the Shannon entropy normalized by log2 of the number of productive unique sequences. For each patient and control, public and private clones were evaluated among the 100 most prevalent clones. Clones were defined as Susac-specific when absent from the healthy and MS cohorts, from fewer than 1,300 published viral clones and from other ImmuneACCESS disease sequences. The public reads were run again by TCRdb, first through fastp at Q25 and then through MiXCR, and only productive beta chains were kept. Rows merge per CDR3 protein into single entries with the most common DNA and genes. The V and J calls were determined by TCRdb, not by the authors. The sample includes around 170,000 distinct CDR3 sequences, with approximately 96% observed a single time. The top ten hold around 0.1% of the sample.

Peripheral blood CD8+ and CD4+ T cells from healthy donors, Susac syndrome patients and multiple sclerosis patients were profiled using high-throughput TCR beta sequencing. Susac syndrome patients met recently defined diagnostic criteria for definite or probable disease. Bulk CD8+ and CD4+ T cells were purified by magnetic negative isolation, whereas CD8+ TEMRA cells were enriched by FACS. Blood was collected in EDTA tubes and processed within 24 hours, with PBMCs isolated through density gradient centrifugation. PBMCs intended for TCR sequencing were cryopreserved in liquid nitrogen and thawed later in a water bath at 37 degrees C. A purity of at least 90% was achieved for sorted or isolated CD4+, CD8+ and CD8+ TEMRA cells. This clonotype is a singleton in its sample. The antigen it binds to is not known. No quality values exist for individual bases; no much larger clone is one base distant. A solitary read yields weak support.

Sequenced sample: CD4+ T cells from PBMCs. This TCR was recovered from a human donor with Susac syndrome.

The CDR3 region has the sequence CASSWTGTAYEQYF. The DNA reads as follows: TGTGCCAGCAGTTGGACAGGCACGGCCTACGAGCAGTACTTC. Rearrangement joined TRBV6-5 to TRBJ2-7, with 7 middle bases fitting TRBD1. Trimmed from V: 4 bases; trimmed from J: 2 bases; junction bases lacking a gene match: 5. From the cysteine through the phenylalanine, the CDR3 covers 14 amino acids. The CDR3 DNA has 42 bases and is translated from base 1. The germline V gene gives CDR1 as MNHEY and CDR2 as SVGAGI.